Listed here are 17 T cell receptor beta chains from one sample, sequenced in a study of T cell repertoires in cytomegalovirus infection. TCRdb reprocessed the reads with MiXCR, giving one entry per CDR3 protein. The sample holds some 920,000 distinct CDR3 sequences, 30% to 40% seen once. No antigen has been identified for these receptors. Sequenced material: cultured CD8+ T cells from PBMCs, taken from culture after CMV antigen stimulation. The receptors stem from a human donor in good health (CMV status not recorded). Some clones in this sample may be carry-over from other donors' samples.

The V and J genes are TRBV27 and TRBJ1-5; D is possibly TRBD1 (6 bases). V was clipped by 0 bases and J by 6 bases, with 12 bases between them. The CDR3 runs 15 residues. CDR1 MNHEY and CDR2 SMNVEV come from the germline V gene (reference sequence). The CDR3 DNA reads as TGTGCCAGCAGTTTATCGGGGGGGGGCGGTCAGCCCCAGCATTTT. Amino acids: CASSLSGGGGQPQHF.

This clonotype showed up many times. This rearrangement joins TRBV6-5 to TRBJ2-1, with TRBD2 matching over 9 bases. This CDR3 region has 16 residues. V shed 2 bases, J shed 2 bases, and the junction held 4 bases outside the gene matches. Germline V gene data show CDR1 as MNHEY and CDR2 as SVGAGI. The CDR3 nucleotides are TGTGCCAGCAGTTACAATAGCGGGGGAACCTACAATGAGCAGTTCTTC. The encoded protein is CASSYNSGGTYNEQFF.

The chain links TRBV19 to TRBJ1-5; perhaps TRBD1 as D (5 bases). This CDR3 spans 15 amino acids. The germline gives CDR1 LNHDA, CDR2 SQIVND (reference sequence). Trimming took 7 bases from V and 3 from J, leaving 16 bases between them. CDR3 sequence reads: CASNPFEGTNQPQHF. CDR3 DNA sequence: TGTGCCAGTAACCCCTTCGAGGGGACCAATCAGCCCCAGCATTTT.

V is TRBV20-1 and J is TRBJ2-1, with 8 bases aligning to TRBD2. The CDR3 runs 13 residues. Germline V gene lookup returns CDR1 DFQATT and CDR2 SNEGSKA (reference sequence). Unmatched junction bases numbered 6, after V lost 6 bases and J lost 5 bases. CDR3 loop: CSAGGGLHNEQFF. CDR3 nucleotide sequence: TGCAGTGCCGGGGGGGGGCTCCACAATGAGCAGTTCTTC.

V and J are TRBV18 and TRBJ1-4, with TRBD1 identical over 9 bases. Trimming removed 3 bases from V and 8 bases from J; junction bases left unmatched: 10. The CDR3 is 16 residues long. Germline lookup yields CDR1 KGHSH and CDR2 LQKENI. The CDR3 nucleotides read TGTGCCAGCTCACCGCCCCAGGGACAGGGTAAAGAAAAACTGTTTTTT. Translated: CASSPPQGQGKEKLFF.

A few counts support this clonotype. This chain uses TRBV19 with TRBJ1-5; 12 positions agree with TRBD1. Trimming at V came to 3 bases and at J to 7 bases, leaving 7 bases not matched to a gene. This CDR3 comprises 16 residues. Germline V gives CDR1 LNHDA, CDR2 SQIVND (reference sequence). CDR3 bases: TGTGCCAGTAGTATCTGGGGACAGGGGGCGACCCAGCCCCAGCATTTT. This translates into CASSIWGQGATQPQHF.

In its sample, this clonotype was seen many times. V gene TRBV27 combines with J gene TRBJ2-7, with D possibly matching TRBD1 (5 bases). The CDR3 sequence is 14 residues long. In germline, CDR1 is MNHEY, CDR2 SMNVEV (reference sequence). The ends were cut back, 0 bases at V and 3 bases at J, with 9 bases in the middle. The CDR3 DNA reads as TGTGCCAGCAGTTTATCTCCAGGGAACTACGAGCAGTACTTC. Translating it yields CASSLSPGNYEQYF.

This clonotype occurred a few times. This rearrangement joins TRBV12-3 or TRBV12-4 to TRBJ2-7; possibly TRBD1 or TRBD2 for D (5 bases each). Trimming removed 0 bases from V and 2 bases from J, with 14 bases in between. CDR3 length: 16 residues. The CDR3 DNA reads TGTGCCAGCAGTTTAGCGTGGGACGCTGGGCCCTACGAGCAGTACTTC. Translating gives CASSLAWDAGPYEQYF.

In its sample, this clonotype was seen many times. The J gene is TRBJ1-4, the V gene TRBV7-9; tentatively, D is TRBD1 (6 bases). The CDR3 length is 16 residues. Germline CDR1 is SEHNR and CDR2 is FQNEAQ (reference sequence). V lost 0 bases and J lost 3, with 11 bases in between. This CDR3 reads CASSLAARGSNEKLFF. The CDR3 DNA follows: TGTGCCAGCAGCTTAGCAGCCAGGGGCTCTAATGAAAAACTGTTTTTT.

This sequence joins TRBV7-9 and TRBJ2-7; D assignment may be TRBD1 or TRBD2 (5 bases each). This CDR3 comprises 13 residues. V shed 4 bases and J shed 5 bases, with 12 bases lying between them. Germline V CDR1 and CDR2: SEHNR, FQNEAQ (reference sequence). The DNA for the CDR3 is TGTGCCAGCAGCTCCGGGTGGGGGAACGAGCAGTACGTC. Translation: CASSSGWGNEQYV.

The chain has TRBV28 and TRBJ1-5; D is uncertain. This CDR3 spans 11 amino acids. Per the germline V gene, CDR1 is MDHEN and CDR2 is SYDVKM. V shed 6 bases and J shed 7 bases, with 7 bases lying between them. Written as DNA, the CDR3 is TGTGCCAGCAGGAAATCGCAGCCCCAGCATTTT. It yields the protein CASRKSQPQHF.

This clonotype came up a few times. The chain couples TRBV12-3 or TRBV12-4 to TRBJ2-1; D uncertain. The CDR3 consists of 14 residues. V gave up 5 bases and J gave up 8 bases, with 16 bases separating them. CDR3 loop: CASSHRRVLDEQFF. The CDR3, as DNA: TGTGCCAGCAGTCACCGGCGTGTTTTGGATGAGCAGTTCTTC.

This clonotype has only a few counts. This rearrangement joins TRBV12-5 to TRBJ2-7; D perhaps matches TRBD2 (6 bases). The V gene's germline CDR1 is LGHNT and CDR2 FRNRAP. The CDR3 length is 19 residues. The V gene lost 1 base and the J gene lost 2 bases, with 24 bases spanning the gap. CDR3 nucleotides: TGTGCTAGTGGTTTGGACTTTTCCGGGACTTATATGCGAACCTACGAGCAGTACGTC. It specifies CASGLDFSGTYMRTYEQYV.

The CDR3 DNA reads as TGTGCCAGCAGAGACGGGACTAGCCTCGACAATGAGCAGTTCTTC. It encodes CASRDGTSLDNEQFF. The gene calls are TRBV28 and TRBJ2-1, with 9 bases identical to TRBD2. The V segment lost 6 bases and the J segment 5 bases; nucleotides outside the gene matches: 8. The CDR3 length is 15 residues. CDR1 and CDR2 from the germline V gene are MDHEN and SYDVKM.

This sequence joins TRBV6-2 or TRBV6-3 and TRBJ2-3; D gene unclear. The CDR3 covers 14 residues. CDR1 and CDR2 (germline): MNHEY, SVGEGT. Trimming took 2 bases from V and 2 from J, leaving 8 bases between them. As DNA, the CDR3 is TGTGCCAGCAGTTACAACTCGCTCACAGATACGCAGTATTTT. Its protein is CASSYNSLTDTQYF.

The rearrangement uses TRBV6-2 or TRBV6-3 and TRBJ2-5; TRBD1 aligns across 10 bases. The germline V gene encodes CDR1 MNHEY and CDR2 SVGEGT. J was trimmed by 2 bases and V by 5 bases; bases with no gene match: 8. The CDR3 contains 16 residues. CDR3 sequence reads: CASSLDRGREQETQYF. CDR3 bases: TGTGCCAGCAGTCTCGACAGGGGGCGAGAACAAGAGACCCAGTACTTC.

The V call is TRBV12-3 or TRBV12-4, the J call TRBJ1-5, with D perhaps matching TRBD1 (5 bases). CDR3 length: 15 amino acids. Trimming took off 8 bases at V and 0 bases at J, with 14 bases between the two ends. The CDR3 bases are TGTGCCAGCTCCTCAGGGATTTATAGCAATCAGCCCCAGCATTTT. The encoded protein is CASSSGIYSNQPQHF.